The 14 T cell receptor beta chains below were found in one sample sequenced in a study of T cells in Graves' hyperthyroidism and ophthalmopathy. Authors of the study amplified TCR beta CDR3 regions from RNA transcripts. The HTBI primer set was used in a first-round RT-PCR of the TCR CDR3. MiXCR, applied by TCRdb to the multiplex PCR reads, yields one record per CDR3 protein. Altogether approximately 620,000 distinct CDR3 sequences are present, approximately 15% being singletons, with the ten largest covering under 7%. The sample taken for sequencing was blood. The receptors come from a woman younger than 45 with Graves' hyperthyroidism that later progressed to Graves' ophthalmopathy.

The rearrangement joins TRBV29-1 to TRBJ2-2, with 9 bases matching TRBD2. Germline V gene data show CDR1 as SQVTM and CDR2 as ANQGSEA. CDR3 length: 16 residues. Trimming removed 7 bases from V and 2 bases from J; junction bases left unmatched: 11. The CDR3 sequence is CSARVWTSDNTGELFF. Here the CDR3 DNA reads TGCAGCGCCCGTGTTTGGACTAGCGATAACACCGGGGAGCTGTTTTTT.

The rearrangement uses TRBV20-1 and TRBJ1-2, with a tentative D call TRBD1 (5 bases). Germline values: CDR1 DFQATT, CDR2 SNEGSKA (reference sequence). Trimming removed 2 bases at V and 8 bases at J, with 18 bases between. The CDR3 loop spans 14 amino acids. The CDR3 DNA sequence: TGCAGTGCTAGAAGTCTCCGGGACTCAAGGGGCTACACCTTC. This sequence encodes CSARSLRDSRGYTF.

This clonotype was counted many times. The chain carries TRBV13 and TRBJ2-5; D call uncertain. This CDR3 contains 16 residues. The germline CDR1 and CDR2 sequences are PRHDT and FYEKMQ (reference sequence). Trimming removed 3 bases from V and 1 base from J, with 15 bases in between. The chain's CDR3 is CASSLKGVKTQETQYF. The CDR3 DNA sequence: TGTGCCAGCAGCTTGAAGGGTGTGAAGACCCAAGAGACCCAGTACTTC. The full variable domain, its missing parts supplied by reference TRBV13 and TRBJ2-5, is AAGVIQSPRHLIKEKRETATLKCYPIPRHDTVYWYQQGPGQDPQFLISFYEKMQSDKGSIPDRFSAQQFSDYHSELNMSSLELGDSALYFCASSLKGVKTQETQYFGPGTRLLVL.

This clonotype was counted many times. Mismatch with germline at one junction end may stem from a read error. DNA of the CDR3: TGTGCCAGCAGTTTAGCGGGAGGAACAGATACGCAGTATTTT. It codes for CASSLAGGTDTQYF. The chain has TRBV7-9 and TRBJ2-3, with 10 bases identical to TRBD2. The CDR3 spans 14 residues. The germline CDR1 and CDR2 sequences are SEHNR and FQNEAQ (reference sequence).

As concerns this clonotype: At one end the junction does not follow the germline gene, possibly because of a read error. The rearrangement joins TRBV4-3 to TRBJ2-1, with 10 bases identical to TRBD2. The CDR3 runs 16 residues. Germline CDR1 and CDR2: LGHNA and YSLEER. Here the CDR3 reads CASSQDRLAGANVQFF. CDR3 nucleotides: TGCGCCAGCAGCCAAGATCGGCTAGCGGGAGCTAATGTGCAGTTCTTC.

This clonotype turned up a few times. CDR3 nucleotide sequence: TGTGCCAGCAGCCCGATCGAAGCCAAAAACATTCAGTACTTC. This encodes CASSPIEAKNIQYF. This sequence joins TRBV5-6 and TRBJ2-4; no clear D gene. The germline V gene encodes CDR1 SGHDT and CDR2 YYEEEE. The CDR3 sequence is 14 residues long. Trimming cost V 4 bases and J 0 bases, with 8 bases left between them.

The rearrangement joins TRBV6-1 to TRBJ2-2; perhaps D is TRBD1 or TRBD2 (5 bases each). In germline, CDR1 is MNHNS, CDR2 SASEGT. The CDR3 runs to 13 residues. Trimming left V 3 bases short and J 11 bases short, with 13 bases between. This chain's CDR3 is CASSDVGVTELFF. DNA of the CDR3: TGTGCCAGCAGTGATGTGGGGGTTACAGAGCTGTTTTTT.

This chain joins TRBV4-1 and TRBJ1-2; 10 bases map to TRBD1. The CDR3 length is 17 residues. Looked up from germline, CDR1 is MGHRA and CDR2 is YSYEKL. The J segment lost 2 bases and the V segment lost 4 bases, leaving 10 bases of the junction unmatched. The CDR3 sequence is CASSPPTGTGDNYGYTF. The CDR3 coding sequence is TGCGCCAGCAGCCCCCCGACCGGGACAGGGGACAACTATGGCTACACCTTC.

The chain employs TRBV7-8 and TRBJ2-3, with D possibly TRBD2 on 5 matching bases. In germline, CDR1 is SGHVS, CDR2 FQNEAQ. The CDR3 consists of 16 residues. Trimming took off 5 bases at V and 0 bases at J, with 15 bases between the two ends. CDR3 residues: CASSPPPRTSTDTQYF. For the CDR3, the DNA is TGTGCCAGCAGCCCCCCCCCCCGGACTAGCACAGATACGCAGTATTTT.

The V call is TRBV7-2, the J call TRBJ1-1; no clear D gene. The length of the CDR3 is 13 residues. Trimming stripped 5 bases from V and 3 bases from J, with 10 bases between. Germline loops: CDR1 SGHTA, CDR2 FQGNSA. The CDR3 nucleotides are TGTGCCAGCAGCCCGGGATCGGACACTGAAGCTTTCTTT. Translation: CASSPGSDTEAFF. The full variable domain, its missing parts supplied by reference TRBV7-2 and TRBJ1-1, is GAGVSQSPSNKVTEKGKDVELRCDPISGHTALYWYRQSLGQGLEFLIYFQGNSAPDKSGLPSDRFSAERTGGSVSTLTIQRTQQEDSAVYLCASSPGSDTEAFFGQGTRLTVV.

To note about this clonotype: Germline is not matched at one junction end, which may reflect a read error. The rearrangement links TRBV7-7 to TRBJ2-5, with D possibly TRBD1 on 6 matching bases. Germline V gives CDR1 SSHAT, CDR2 FNYEAQ (reference sequence). The CDR3 is 14 residues long. In DNA, the CDR3 is TGTGCTAGCAGCTTAATGCAGGGGTCCGAGACCCAGTACTTC. Amino acids: CASSLMQGSETQYF.

This clonotype was counted many times. V usage is TRBV12-5 and J usage is TRBJ2-1, with no clear D. CDR1 is LGHNT and CDR2 is FRNRAP in the germline V gene. The CDR3 contains 11 residues. Trimming stripped 7 bases from V and 4 bases from J, with 5 bases between. DNA for the CDR3: TGTGCTAGTGAGGGTTACAATGAGCAGTTCTTC. This sequence encodes CASEGYNEQFF.

This clonotype was counted at least ten times. The chain combines TRBV7-2 with TRBJ2-5; D might be TRBD1 (5 bases). V lost 1 base and J lost 5, with 14 bases in between. Germline V gives CDR1 SGHTA, CDR2 FQGNSA. This CDR3 comprises 15 residues. As DNA, the CDR3 is TGTGCCAGCAGCTTAGTCTGGGGCCCCCGGGAGACCCAGTACTTC. Amino acid sequence: CASSLVWGPRETQYF.

The rearrangement joins TRBV28 to TRBJ2-5; D ambiguous. Trimming removed 6 bases from V and 5 bases from J, with 19 bases in between. The length of the CDR3 is 15 residues. Germline values: CDR1 MDHEN, CDR2 SYDVKM. CDR3 sequence: CASSVARHPGETQYF. DNA of the CDR3: TGTGCCAGCAGCGTAGCTCGCCACCCCGGTGAGACCCAGTACTTC.